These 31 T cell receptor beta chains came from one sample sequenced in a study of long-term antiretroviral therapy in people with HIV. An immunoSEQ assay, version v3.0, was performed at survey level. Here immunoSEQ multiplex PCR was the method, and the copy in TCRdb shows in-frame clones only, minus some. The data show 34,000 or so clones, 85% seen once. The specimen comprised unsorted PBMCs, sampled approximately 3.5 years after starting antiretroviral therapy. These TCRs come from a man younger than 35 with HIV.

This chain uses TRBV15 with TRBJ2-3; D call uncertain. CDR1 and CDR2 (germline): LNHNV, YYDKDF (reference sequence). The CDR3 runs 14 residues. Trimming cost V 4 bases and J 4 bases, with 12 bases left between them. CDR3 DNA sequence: TGTGCCACCAGCACAAGAAAAGGCGCAGATACGCAGTATTTT. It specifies CATSTRKGADTQYF.

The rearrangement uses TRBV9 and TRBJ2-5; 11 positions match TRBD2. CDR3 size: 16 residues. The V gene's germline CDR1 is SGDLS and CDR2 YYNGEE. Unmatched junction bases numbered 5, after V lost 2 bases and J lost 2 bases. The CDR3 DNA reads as TGTGCCAGCAGCGTCCCCGCTAGCGGGGGGCAAGAGACCCAGTACTTC. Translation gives CASSVPASGGQETQYF.

The CDR3 DNA sequence: TGTGCCAGCCAGGACTCTGGGGCCAACGTCCTGACTTTC. It codes for CASQDSGANVLTF. The J gene is TRBJ2-6, the V gene TRBV27; D gene unclear. The CDR3 is 13 residues long. The ends were cut back, 8 bases at V and 0 bases at J, with 5 bases in the middle. Per the germline V gene, CDR1 is MNHEY and CDR2 is SMNVEV (reference sequence).

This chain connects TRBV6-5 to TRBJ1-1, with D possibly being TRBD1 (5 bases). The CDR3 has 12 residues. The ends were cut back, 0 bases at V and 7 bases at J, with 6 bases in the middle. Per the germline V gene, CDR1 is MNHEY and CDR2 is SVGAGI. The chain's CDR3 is CASSYSGVEAFF. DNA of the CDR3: TGTGCCAGCAGTTACTCAGGGGTTGAAGCTTTCTTT.

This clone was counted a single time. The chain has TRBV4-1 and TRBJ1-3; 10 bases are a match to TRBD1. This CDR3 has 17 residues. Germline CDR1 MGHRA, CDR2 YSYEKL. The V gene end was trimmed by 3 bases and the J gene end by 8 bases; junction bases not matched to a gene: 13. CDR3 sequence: CASSHGEPGQGLYTIYF. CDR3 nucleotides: TGCGCCAGCAGCCACGGAGAACCGGGACAGGGGTTATACACCATATATTTT.

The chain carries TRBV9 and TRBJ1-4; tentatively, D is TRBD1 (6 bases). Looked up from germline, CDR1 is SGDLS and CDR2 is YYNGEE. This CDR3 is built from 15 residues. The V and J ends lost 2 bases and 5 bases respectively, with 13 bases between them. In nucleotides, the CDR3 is TGTGCCAGCAGCGTCGCCGTAGGGGGGAATGAAAAACTGTTTTTT. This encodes CASSVAVGGNEKLFF.

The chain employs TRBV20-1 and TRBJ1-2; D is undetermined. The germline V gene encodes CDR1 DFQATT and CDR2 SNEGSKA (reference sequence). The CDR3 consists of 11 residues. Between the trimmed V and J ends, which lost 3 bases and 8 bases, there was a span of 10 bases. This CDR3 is CSARREWGYTF. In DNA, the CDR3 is TGCAGTGCTAGGAGGGAGTGGGGCTACACCTTC.

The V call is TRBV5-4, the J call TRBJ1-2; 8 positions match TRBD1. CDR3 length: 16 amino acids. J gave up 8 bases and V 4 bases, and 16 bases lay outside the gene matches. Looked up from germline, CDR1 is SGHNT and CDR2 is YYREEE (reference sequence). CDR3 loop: CASSEPEGRGPGGYTF. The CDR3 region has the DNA TGTGCCAGCAGCGAGCCGGAAGGCAGGGGGCCAGGGGGCTACACCTTC.

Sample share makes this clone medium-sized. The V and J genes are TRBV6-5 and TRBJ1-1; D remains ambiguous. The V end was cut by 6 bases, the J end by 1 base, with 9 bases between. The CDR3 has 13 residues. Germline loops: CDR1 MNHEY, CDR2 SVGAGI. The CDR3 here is CASSITTNTEAFF. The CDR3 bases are TGTGCCAGCAGCATAACCACGAACACTGAAGCTTTCTTT.

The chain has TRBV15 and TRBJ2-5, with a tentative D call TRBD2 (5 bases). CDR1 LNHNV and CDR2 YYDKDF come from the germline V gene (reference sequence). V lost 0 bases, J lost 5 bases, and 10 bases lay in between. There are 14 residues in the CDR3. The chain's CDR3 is CATSRDGGEETQYF. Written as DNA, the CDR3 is TGTGCCACCAGCAGAGATGGAGGTGAGGAGACCCAGTACTTC.

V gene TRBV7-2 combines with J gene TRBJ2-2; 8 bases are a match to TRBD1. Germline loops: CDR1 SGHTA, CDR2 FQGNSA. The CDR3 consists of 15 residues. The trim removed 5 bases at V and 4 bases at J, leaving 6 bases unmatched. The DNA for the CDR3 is TGTGCCAGCAGCCAACAGGGGGAGAGCACCGGGGAGCTGTTTTTT. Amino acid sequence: CASSQQGESTGELFF. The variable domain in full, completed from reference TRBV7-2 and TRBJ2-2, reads GAGVSQSPSNKVTEKGKDVELRCDPISGHTALYWYRQSLGQGLEFLIYFQGNSAPDKSGLPSDRFSAERTGGSVSTLTIQRTQQEDSAVYLCASSQQGESTGELFFGEGSRLTVL.

CDR3 sequence (DNA): TGTGCCAGCAGCTCCTTGATCCACTACTACGAGCAGTACTTC. The encoded protein is CASSSLIHYYEQYF. V gene TRBV6-5 combines with J gene TRBJ2-7, with D unclear. The CDR3 length is 14 residues. CDR1 and CDR2 (germline): MNHEY, SVGAGI. V was cut by 6 bases and J by 3 bases, with 15 bases left in between.

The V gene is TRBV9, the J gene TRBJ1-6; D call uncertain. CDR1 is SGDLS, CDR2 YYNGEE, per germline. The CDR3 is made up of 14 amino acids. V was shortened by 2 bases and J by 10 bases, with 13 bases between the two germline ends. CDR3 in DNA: TGTGCCAGCAGCGTTGGGTCGACCGGATCACCCCTCCACTTT. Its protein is CASSVGSTGSPLHF.

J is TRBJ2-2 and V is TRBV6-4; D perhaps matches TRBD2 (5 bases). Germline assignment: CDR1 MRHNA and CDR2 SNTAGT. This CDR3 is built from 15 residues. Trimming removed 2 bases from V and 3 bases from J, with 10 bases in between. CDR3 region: CASSDRAGDTGELFF. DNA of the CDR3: TGTGCCAGCAGTGACAGGGCGGGTGACACCGGGGAGCTGTTTTTT.

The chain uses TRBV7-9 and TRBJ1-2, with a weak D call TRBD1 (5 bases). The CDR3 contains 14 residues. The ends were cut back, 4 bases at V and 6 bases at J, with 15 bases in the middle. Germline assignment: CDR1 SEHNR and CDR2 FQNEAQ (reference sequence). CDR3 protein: CASSSGREGNGYTF. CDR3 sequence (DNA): TGTGCCAGCAGCTCCGGGCGGGAGGGGAATGGCTACACCTTC.

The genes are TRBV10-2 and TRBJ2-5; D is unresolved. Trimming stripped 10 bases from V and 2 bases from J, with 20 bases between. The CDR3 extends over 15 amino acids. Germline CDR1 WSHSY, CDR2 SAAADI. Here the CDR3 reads CATGDQATLQETQYF. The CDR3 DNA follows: TGCGCCACTGGAGACCAGGCGACCCTTCAAGAGACCCAGTACTTC.

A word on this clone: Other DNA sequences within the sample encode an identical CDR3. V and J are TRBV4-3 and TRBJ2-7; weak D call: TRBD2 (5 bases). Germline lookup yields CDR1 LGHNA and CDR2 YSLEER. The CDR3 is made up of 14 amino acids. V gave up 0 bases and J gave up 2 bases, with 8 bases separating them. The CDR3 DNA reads TGCGCCAGCAGCCAAGATTCCGGGGCCTACGAGCAGTACTTC. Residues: CASSQDSGAYEQYF.

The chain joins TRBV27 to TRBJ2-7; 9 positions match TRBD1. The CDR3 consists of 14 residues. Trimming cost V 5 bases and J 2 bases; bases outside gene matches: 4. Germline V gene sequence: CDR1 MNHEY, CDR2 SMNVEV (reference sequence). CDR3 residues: CASSGGTGPYEQYF. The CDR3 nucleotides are TGTGCCAGCAGTGGGGGGACAGGGCCCTACGAGCAGTACTTC.

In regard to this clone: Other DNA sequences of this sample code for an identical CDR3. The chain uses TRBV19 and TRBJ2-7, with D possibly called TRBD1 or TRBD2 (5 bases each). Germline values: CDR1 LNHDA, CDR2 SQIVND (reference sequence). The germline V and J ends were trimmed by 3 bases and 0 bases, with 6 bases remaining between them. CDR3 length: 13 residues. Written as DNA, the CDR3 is TGTGCCAGTAGTATCGGGGCCTCCTACGAGCAGTACTTC. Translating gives CASSIGASYEQYF.

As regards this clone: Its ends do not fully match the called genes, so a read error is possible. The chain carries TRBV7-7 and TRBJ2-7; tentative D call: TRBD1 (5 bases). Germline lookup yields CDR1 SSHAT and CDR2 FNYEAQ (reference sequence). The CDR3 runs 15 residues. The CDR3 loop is CASSLGQGSSYEQYF. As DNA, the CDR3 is TGTGCTAGCAGCCTAGGACAAGGTAGCTCCTACGAGCAGTACTTC.

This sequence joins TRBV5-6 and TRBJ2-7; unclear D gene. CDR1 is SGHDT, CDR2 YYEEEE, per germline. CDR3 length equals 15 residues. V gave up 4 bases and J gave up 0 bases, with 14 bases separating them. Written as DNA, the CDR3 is TGTGCCAGCAGCGGCCCGGATATTCCCTCCTACGAGCAGTACTTC. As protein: CASSGPDIPSYEQYF.

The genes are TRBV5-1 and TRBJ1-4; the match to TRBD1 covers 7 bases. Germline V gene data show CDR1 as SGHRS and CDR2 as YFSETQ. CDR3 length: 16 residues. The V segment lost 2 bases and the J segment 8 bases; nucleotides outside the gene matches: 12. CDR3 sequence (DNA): TGCGCCAGCAGCTTCACAGGGGATGCATTCCGAGAAAAACTGTTTTTT. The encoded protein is CASSFTGDAFREKLFF.

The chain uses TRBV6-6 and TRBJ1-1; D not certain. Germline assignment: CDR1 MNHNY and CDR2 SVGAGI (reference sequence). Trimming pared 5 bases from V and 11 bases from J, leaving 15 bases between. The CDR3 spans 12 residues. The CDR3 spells CASSPDRRVAFF. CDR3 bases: TGTGCCAGCAGTCCGGACCGGCGAGTGGCTTTCTTT.

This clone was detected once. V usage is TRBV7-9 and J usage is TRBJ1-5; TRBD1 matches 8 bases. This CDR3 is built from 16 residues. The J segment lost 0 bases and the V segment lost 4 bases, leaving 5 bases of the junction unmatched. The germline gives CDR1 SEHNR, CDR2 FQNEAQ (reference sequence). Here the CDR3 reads CASSSDREYSNQPQHF. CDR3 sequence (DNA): TGTGCCAGCAGCTCGGACAGGGAGTATAGCAATCAGCCCCAGCATTTT. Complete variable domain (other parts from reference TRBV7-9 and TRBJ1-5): DTGVSQNPRHKITKRGQNVTFRCDPISEHNRLYWYRQTLGQGPEFLTYFQNEAQLEKSRLLSDRFSAERPKGSFSTLEIQRTEQGDSAMYLCASSSDREYSNQPQHFGDGTRLSIL.

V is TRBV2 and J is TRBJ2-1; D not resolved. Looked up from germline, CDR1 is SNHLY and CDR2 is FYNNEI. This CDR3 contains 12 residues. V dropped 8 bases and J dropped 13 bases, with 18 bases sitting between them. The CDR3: CASGAAASQQFF. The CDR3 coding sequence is TGTGCCAGCGGAGCAGCAGCCAGTCAACAGTTCTTC.

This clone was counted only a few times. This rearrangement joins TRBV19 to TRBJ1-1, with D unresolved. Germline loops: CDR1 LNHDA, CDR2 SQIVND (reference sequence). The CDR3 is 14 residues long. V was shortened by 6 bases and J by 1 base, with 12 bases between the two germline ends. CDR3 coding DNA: TGTGCCAGTAGGGTAGGACCTAGGAACACTGAAGCTTTCTTT. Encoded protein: CASRVGPRNTEAFF. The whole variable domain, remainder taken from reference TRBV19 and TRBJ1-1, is DGGITQSPKYLFRKEGQNVTLSCEQNLNHDAMYWYRQDPGQGLRLIYYSQIVNDFQKGDIAEGYSVSREKKESFPLTVTSAQKNPTAFYLCASRVGPRNTEAFFGQGTRLTVV.

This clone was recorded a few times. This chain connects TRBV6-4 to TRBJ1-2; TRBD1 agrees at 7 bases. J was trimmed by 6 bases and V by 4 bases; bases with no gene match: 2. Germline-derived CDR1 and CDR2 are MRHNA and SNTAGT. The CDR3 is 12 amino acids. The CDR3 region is CASSGTGDGYTF. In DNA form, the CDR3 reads TGTGCCAGCAGTGGTACAGGGGATGGCTACACCTTC.

CDR3 DNA: TGTGCCAGCAGCACGATCCTACAGGGGGCCGAAGAGACCCAGTACTTC. Translating it yields CASSTILQGAEETQYF. The J gene is TRBJ2-5, the V gene TRBV7-2; 9 bases fit TRBD1. The germline gives CDR1 SGHTA, CDR2 FQGNSA. V lost 5 bases, J lost 3 bases, and 10 bases stayed unmatched. The CDR3 consists of 16 residues.

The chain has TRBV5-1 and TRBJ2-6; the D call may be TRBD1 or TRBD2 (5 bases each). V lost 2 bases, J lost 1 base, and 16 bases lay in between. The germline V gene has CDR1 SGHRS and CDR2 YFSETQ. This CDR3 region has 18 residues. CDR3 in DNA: TGCGCCAGCAGCTTCCGGGGCCCAAATTCATCTGGGGCCAACGTCCTGACTTTC. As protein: CASSFRGPNSSGANVLTF.

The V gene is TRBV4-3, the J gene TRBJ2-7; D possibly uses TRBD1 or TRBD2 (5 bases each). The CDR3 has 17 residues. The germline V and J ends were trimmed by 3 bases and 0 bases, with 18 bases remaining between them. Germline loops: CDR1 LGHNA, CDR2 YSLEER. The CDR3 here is CASSQATGTGSSYEQYF. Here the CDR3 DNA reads TGCGCCAGCAGCCAGGCTACCGGGACGGGGAGCTCCTACGAGCAGTACTTC.

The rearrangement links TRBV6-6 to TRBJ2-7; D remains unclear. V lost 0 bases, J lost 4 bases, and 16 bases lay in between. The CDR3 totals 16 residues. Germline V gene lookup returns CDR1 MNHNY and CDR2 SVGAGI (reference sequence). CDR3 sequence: CASSYSTVVKGYEQYF. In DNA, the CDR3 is TGTGCCAGCAGTTACTCGACGGTGGTGAAAGGTTACGAGCAGTACTTC.